This T cell receptor (beta chain) was identified during a study of PD-1 blockade in classical Hodgkin lymphoma. In the study overall: Nivolumab was administered to patients intravenously at 3 mg/kg every 2 weeks.

Noted time point: cycle 4 day 1 (C4D1), after five to seven weeks of nivolumab. Autologous stem cell transplantation was followed by relapse in every patient, and brentuximab vedotin exposure varied. Sequenced by immunoSEQ multiplex PCR; TCRdb stores in-frame clones only, minus some. The profile shows 7,000 to 8,500 clones, roughly 80% of them singletons. Worth noting for this clone: Antigen specificity is unknown.

The CDR3 length is 13 residues. V lost 6 bases, J lost 6 bases, and 13 bases lay in between. CDR1 SGDLS and CDR2 YYNGEE come from the germline V gene. Overall study results and limits: Only CD4+ TCR diversity, not CD8+, had risen significantly by C4D1. No one has yet defined what causes the repertoire differences, which may be disease activity or prior therapy.

The chain combines TRBV9 with TRBJ1-3; D remains unclear. This specimen was peripheral blood mononuclear cells (PBMCs), taken before the fourth cycle of nivolumab. The receptor comes from a human donor with classical Hodgkin lymphoma. This CDR3 reads CASIVDTENTIYF. CDR3 nucleotides: TGTGCCAGCATCGTGGATACAGAAAACACCATATATTTT.